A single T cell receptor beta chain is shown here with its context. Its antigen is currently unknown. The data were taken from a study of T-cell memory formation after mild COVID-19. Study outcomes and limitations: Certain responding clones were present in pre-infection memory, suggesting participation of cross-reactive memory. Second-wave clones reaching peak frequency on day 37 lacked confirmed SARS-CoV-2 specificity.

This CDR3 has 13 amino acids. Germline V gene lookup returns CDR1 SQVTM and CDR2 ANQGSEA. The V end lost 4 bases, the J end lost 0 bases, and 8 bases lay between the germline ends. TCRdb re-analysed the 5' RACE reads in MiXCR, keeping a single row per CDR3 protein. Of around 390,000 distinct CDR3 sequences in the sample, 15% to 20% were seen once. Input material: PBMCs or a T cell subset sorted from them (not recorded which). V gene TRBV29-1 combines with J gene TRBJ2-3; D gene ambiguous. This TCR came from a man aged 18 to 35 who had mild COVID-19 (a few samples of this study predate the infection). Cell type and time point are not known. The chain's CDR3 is CSVGTASTDTQYF. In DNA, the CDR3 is TGCAGCGTTGGGACCGCTAGCACAGATACGCAGTATTTT.